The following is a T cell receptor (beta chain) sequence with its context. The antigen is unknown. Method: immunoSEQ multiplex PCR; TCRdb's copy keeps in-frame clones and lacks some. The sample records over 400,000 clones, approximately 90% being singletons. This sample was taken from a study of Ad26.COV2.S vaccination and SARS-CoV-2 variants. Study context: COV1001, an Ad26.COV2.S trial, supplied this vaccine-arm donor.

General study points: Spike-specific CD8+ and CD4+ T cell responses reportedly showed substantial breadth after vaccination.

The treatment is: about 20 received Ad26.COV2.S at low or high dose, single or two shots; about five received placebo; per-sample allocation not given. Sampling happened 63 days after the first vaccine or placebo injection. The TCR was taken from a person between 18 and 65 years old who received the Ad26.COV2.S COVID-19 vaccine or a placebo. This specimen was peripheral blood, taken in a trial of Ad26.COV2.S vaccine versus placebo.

The CDR3 nucleotides read TGTGCCAGCAGTTACGACAGGGGGGCAGATACGCAGTATTTT. Amino acids: CASSYDRGADTQYF. The chain has TRBV6-5 and TRBJ2-3; 9 bases line up with TRBD1. Germline CDR1 MNHEY, CDR2 SVGAGI. J gave up 4 bases and V 2 bases, and 1 base lay outside the gene matches. The CDR3 sequence is 14 residues long.